The next 23 T cell receptor beta chains were all read from a single sample in a study of T cell responses to AZD1222 COVID-19 vaccine. Only in-frame clones appear in the TCRdb table, and some are missing; sequencing was by immunoSEQ multiplex PCR. The sample consists of over 100,000 clones, about 91% of them appearing once. Sequencing was performed on peripheral blood, taken on day 0 of AZD1222 vaccination. The receptors stem from an adult in good health.

This clone was observed a few times. This chain links TRBV21-1 with TRBJ1-1; the table's D call of TRBD1 was not tested on the DNA. TRBV21-1 has pseudogene status. This CDR3 has 17 amino acids. The CDR3 DNA reads TGTGCCAGCAGCACCTTAACAGGCTCTGGGCATAACACTGAAGCTTTCTTT. Translated, it gives CASSTLTGSGHNTEAFF.

The V call is TRBV28, the J call TRBJ1-4; 7 bases map to TRBD1. J lost 0 bases, V lost 7 bases, and 5 bases had no gene match. This CDR3 has 15 residues. The germline gives CDR1 MDHEN, CDR2 SYDVKM. The CDR3 loop is CASNVGGATNEKLFF. The CDR3 DNA follows: TGTGCCAGCAATGTAGGGGGCGCAACTAATGAAAAACTGTTTTTT.

The chain uses TRBV12-5 and TRBJ2-1, with D unresolved. This CDR3 comprises 9 residues. From germline, CDR1 is LGHNT and CDR2 FRNRAP. V lost 5 bases and J 10 bases, leaving 3 bases between the germline ends. The CDR3 protein is CASGLEQFF. The CDR3, as DNA: TGTGCTAGTGGTCTCGAGCAGTTCTTC.

The chain is built from TRBV6-5 and TRBJ1-4; D is unclear. The CDR3 sequence is 15 residues long. The germline gives CDR1 MNHEY, CDR2 SVGAGI. Trimming stripped 2 bases from V and 8 bases from J, with 15 bases between. The CDR3 is CASSYSSPPREKLFF. CDR3 bases: TGTGCCAGCAGTTACAGTTCCCCGCCGCGGGAAAAACTGTTTTTT.

In its sample, this clone was seen once. The chain uses TRBV7-8 and TRBJ2-6, with 9 bases matching TRBD1. Per the germline V gene, CDR1 is SGHVS and CDR2 is FQNEAQ. The V and J ends lost 5 bases and 1 base, in that order; junction bases with no gene match: 6. The CDR3 consists of 17 residues. The CDR3 nucleotides read TGTGCCAGCAGCGGGGACAGGGTGTTTTCTGGGGCCAACGTCCTGACTTTC. It specifies CASSGDRVFSGANVLTF.

This chain connects TRBV30 to TRBJ1-5, with 8 positions matching TRBD1. V was clipped by 5 bases and J by 4 bases; unmatched bases: 4. CDR1 is GTSNPN, CDR2 SVGIG, per germline (reference sequence). The CDR3 consists of 13 residues. CDR3 region: CAWGQGPNQPQHF. The CDR3 nucleotides read TGTGCCTGGGGACAGGGACCAAATCAGCCCCAGCATTTT.

The chain combines TRBV19 with TRBJ1-5; 9 bases are shared with TRBD1. CDR3 length: 17 residues. CDR1 and CDR2 from the germline V gene are LNHDA and SQIVND (reference sequence). Germline trimming cut 4 bases from V and 7 bases from J; bases unmatched to any gene: 14. The CDR3 DNA follows: TGTGCCAGTAGTACGGGACCCTGGAGACAGGGGGGACAGCCCCAGCATTTT. Translation gives CASSTGPWRQGGQPQHF.

This chain joins TRBV2 and TRBJ2-7; no clear D. The CDR3 extends over 16 amino acids. The V end was cut by 2 bases, the J end by 1 base, with 15 bases between. CDR1 is SNHLY and CDR2 is FYNNEI in the germline V gene. This chain's CDR3 is CASSEIQRRGSYEQYF. The CDR3 nucleotides read TGTGCCAGCAGTGAAATTCAGCGCCGAGGTTCCTACGAGCAGTACTTC.

Comments on this clone: Given the absence of the conserved phenylalanine or tryptophan at the CDR3 end, a read error is likely. This chain uses TRBV19 with TRBJ1-6; D perhaps matches TRBD1 (6 bases). Germline V gene sequence: CDR1 LNHDA, CDR2 SQIVND (reference sequence). V was clipped by 6 bases and J by 5 bases, with 11 bases between them. The CDR3 contains 14 residues. The CDR3 region has the DNA TGTGCCAGTAGCAAGGGGGTTGATAATTCACCCCTCCACCTT. This gives the protein CASSKGVDNSPLHL.

This chain uses TRBV10-3 with TRBJ2-7; TRBD1 might be the D (6 bases). Germline V gives CDR1 ENHRY, CDR2 SYGVKD. The CDR3 contains 12 residues. Trimming pared 5 bases from V and 4 bases from J, leaving 9 bases between. CDR3 coding DNA: TGTGCCATCAGTATACAGGGATACGAGCAGTACTTC. This codes for CAISIQGYEQYF.

The chain has TRBV5-1 and TRBJ1-1; weak D call: TRBD1 (6 bases). Germline values: CDR1 SGHRS, CDR2 YFSETQ. This CDR3 comprises 14 residues. The germline V and J ends were trimmed by 4 bases and 5 bases, with 15 bases remaining between them. CDR3 DNA: TGCGCCAGCAGCCCCCGGACAGCGGAAACTGAAGCTTTCTTT. Translating gives CASSPRTAETEAFF.

This chain connects TRBV2 to TRBJ1-5; D perhaps matches TRBD1 (5 bases). V was shortened by 3 bases and J by 7 bases, with 13 bases between the two germline ends. This CDR3 has 14 residues. Per the germline V gene, CDR1 is SNHLY and CDR2 is FYNNEI. The CDR3 coding sequence is TGTGCCAGCAGTGAGAATCAGGGATCCCAGCCCCAGCATTTT. This codes for CASSENQGSQPQHF.

The CDR3 spells CASSIPGRNYGYTF. The CDR3 nucleotides read TGTGCCAGTAGTATACCCGGACGGAACTATGGCTACACCTTC. V and J are TRBV19 and TRBJ1-2; the D is unclear. CDR3 length: 14 residues. The V gene lost 2 bases and the J gene lost 2 bases, with 9 bases spanning the gap. Germline values: CDR1 LNHDA, CDR2 SQIVND (reference sequence).

V is TRBV25-1 and J is TRBJ2-1; D gene unclear. Germline V gives CDR1 MGHDK, CDR2 SYGVNS. V gave up 7 bases and J gave up 3 bases, with 7 bases separating them. This CDR3 comprises 12 residues. CDR3 in amino acids: CASNDHYNEQFF. In DNA form, the CDR3 reads TGTGCCAGCAACGATCACTACAATGAGCAGTTCTTC.

The gene calls are TRBV10-3 and TRBJ1-5; D gene unclear. Germline-derived CDR1 and CDR2 are ENHRY and SYGVKD. V was pared by 1 base and J by 5 bases, with 9 bases between. CDR3 length: 14 amino acids. The CDR3 here is CAISELNSHQPQHF. The CDR3 DNA follows: TGTGCCATCAGTGAGTTAAACAGTCATCAGCCCCAGCATTTT.

The table lists this clone with a few counts. V gene TRBV19 combines with J gene TRBJ1-5; TRBD1 is a possible D gene (6 bases). The CDR3 consists of 16 residues. The germline V and J ends were trimmed by 2 bases and 5 bases, with 16 bases remaining between them. The germline V gene encodes CDR1 LNHDA and CDR2 SQIVND (reference sequence). In DNA form, the CDR3 reads TGTGCCAGTAGTATATTAGGCAGGGGTGGGTATCAGCCCCAGCATTTT. It encodes CASSILGRGGYQPQHF.

V usage is TRBV29-1 and J usage is TRBJ2-7; no clear D gene. This CDR3 has 10 residues. CDR1 is SQVTM and CDR2 is ANQGSEA in the germline V gene. V lost 7 bases, J lost 7 bases, and 11 bases lay in between. The CDR3 nucleotides are TGCAGCGCCTTCCTCGGTGAGCAGTACTTC. Encoded protein: CSAFLGEQYF.

The J gene is TRBJ1-2, the V gene TRBV6-5; D remains ambiguous. This CDR3 is 14 amino acids long. The germline V and J ends were trimmed by 7 bases and 12 bases, with 24 bases remaining between them. CDR1 and CDR2 (germline): MNHEY, SVGAGI. The CDR3: CASKRSPRETANTF. DNA of the CDR3: TGTGCCAGCAAAAGGTCCCCACGTGAGACGGCCAACACCTTC.

This chain connects TRBV5-4 to TRBJ1-1; D not resolved. The CDR3 runs to 13 residues. The ends were cut back, 0 bases at V and 10 bases at J, with 13 bases in the middle. The germline gives CDR1 SGHNT, CDR2 YYREEE (reference sequence). CDR3 amino acids: CASSLAISEVAFF. Written as DNA, the CDR3 is TGTGCCAGCAGCTTGGCGATTTCGGAGGTAGCTTTCTTT.

In this sample, this clone turned up a few times. Here the CDR3 DNA reads TGTGCCAGTAAACTGACTAGTGGGGAATACAATGAGCAGTTCTTC. The encoded protein is CASKLTSGEYNEQFF. This chain joins TRBV19 and TRBJ2-1, with TRBD2 as a possible D gene (6 bases). Germline CDR1 reads LNHDA; CDR2 reads SQIVND (reference sequence). Trimming took 7 bases from V and 4 from J, leaving 17 bases between them. The CDR3 totals 15 residues.

This clone showed up just once. The chain has TRBV29-1 and TRBJ2-7; 9 bases agree with TRBD1. V trimming: 7 bases; J trimming: 2 bases; junction bases outside the gene matches: 6. Germline V lookup: CDR1 SQVTM, CDR2 ANQGSEA. The CDR3 consists of 13 residues. The CDR3 sequence is CSARTGETYEQYF. In nucleotides, the CDR3 is TGCAGCGCTAGGACAGGGGAAACCTACGAGCAGTACTTC.

The chain links TRBV5-4 to TRBJ2-3, with 7 bases that match TRBD1. The CDR3 covers 16 residues. Trimming at V came to 0 bases and at J to 4 bases, leaving 8 bases not matched to a gene. The germline CDR1 and CDR2 sequences are SGHNT and YYREEE (reference sequence). This chain's CDR3 is CASSLALGGGPDTQYF. For the CDR3, the DNA is TGTGCCAGCAGCTTGGCCTTAGGGGGCGGGCCAGATACGCAGTATTTT.

J is TRBJ2-1 and V is TRBV11-2; 7 bases line up with TRBD2. The CDR3 loop spans 15 amino acids. Germline-derived CDR1 and CDR2 are SGHAT and FQNNGV. V trimming: 5 bases; J trimming: 8 bases; junction bases outside the gene matches: 12. DNA for the CDR3: TGTGCCAGCAGCCCTCGGACTAGAAGTGTACATGAGCAGTTCTTC. As protein: CASSPRTRSVHEQFF.